These 26 T cell receptor beta chains were all obtained from the same sample, sequenced in a study of T cells in Graves' hyperthyroidism and ophthalmopathy. There were TCR beta CDR3 regions amplified from RNA transcripts. A set of HTBI primers served as the primers for a first-round RT-PCR of the TCR CDR3. TCRdb re-analysed the multiplex PCR reads in MiXCR, keeping a single row per CDR3 protein. The data hold more than 500,000 distinct CDR3 sequences, with roughly a sixth observed a single time. Sequenced: blood. The receptors here all came from a young woman with Graves' ophthalmopathy.

The rearrangement links TRBV4-1 to TRBJ2-3; TRBD2 matches at 16 bases. J gave up 0 bases and V 4 bases, and 4 bases lay outside the gene matches. The CDR3 is 18 amino acids. Germline assignment: CDR1 MGHRA and CDR2 YSYEKL. CDR3 DNA sequence: TGCGCCAGCAGCCGGGGACTAGCGGGAGGGCCTAGCACAGATACGCAGTATTTT. This translates into CASSRGLAGGPSTDTQYF.

This clonotype was recorded a few times. A much bigger clone sits one base away, suggesting this may be a read error. V usage is TRBV3-2 and J usage is TRBJ2-7. The end of the DNA fits TRBJ2-1 better, so the J call may be wrong. TRBV3-2 is reported as a pseudogene. The CDR3 spans 16 residues. CDR3 bases: TGTGCCAGCAGCCAAGATACGGTGGCCGGCCCCTACGAGCAGTTCTTC. Protein: CASSQDTVAGPYEQFF.

This clonotype was detected a few times. The V call is TRBV6-2 or TRBV6-3, the J call TRBJ1-3, with no clear D. This CDR3 is 12 amino acids long. Germline V gene data show CDR1 as MNHEY and CDR2 as SVGEGT. Trimming took off 7 bases at V and 2 bases at J, with 6 bases between the two ends. The CDR3, as DNA: TGTGCCAGCACAGAGCCTGGAAACACCATATATTTT. This sequence encodes CASTEPGNTIYF.

The chain is built from TRBV27 and TRBJ1-3; D perhaps matches TRBD1 (6 bases). CDR3 length equals 15 residues. In germline, CDR1 is MNHEY, CDR2 SMNVEV (reference sequence). V was cut by 6 bases and J by 4 bases, with 16 bases left in between. The CDR3 protein is CASSEWGARGNTIYF. DNA of the CDR3: TGTGCCAGCAGCGAGTGGGGGGCGAGAGGAAACACCATATATTTT.

The chain employs TRBV20-1 and TRBJ1-1; D remains unclear. The germline V gene has CDR1 DFQATT and CDR2 SNEGSKA (reference sequence). CDR3 length: 17 residues. Trimming stripped 0 bases from V and 1 base from J, with 18 bases between. In DNA, the CDR3 is TGCAGTGCTAGAGATTGGCTTACCGGGCTTCCGAACACTGAAGCTTTCTTT. Encoded protein: CSARDWLTGLPNTEAFF.

The rearrangement uses TRBV10-3 and TRBJ2-7; the D gene is possibly TRBD2 (6 bases). CDR1 ENHRY and CDR2 SYGVKD come from the germline V gene. The V end lost 6 bases, the J end lost 3 bases, and 6 bases lay between the germline ends. This CDR3 is built from 11 residues. The CDR3, as DNA: TGTGCCATCAGGGACTACTACGAGCAGTACTTC. Residues: CAIRDYYEQYF.

In this sample, this clonotype turned up a few times. The J gene is TRBJ1-1, the V gene TRBV15, with unresolved D. From germline, CDR1 is LNHNV and CDR2 YYDKDF (reference sequence). This CDR3 is built from 13 residues. V lost 0 bases to trimming and J lost 0 bases, with 2 bases between them. Written as DNA, the CDR3 is TGTGCCACCAGCAGAGACATGAACACTGAAGCTTTCTTT. Its protein is CATSRDMNTEAFF.

The chain combines TRBV28 with TRBJ2-1, with 10 bases that match TRBD1. Per germline, CDR1 MDHEN and CDR2 SYDVKM. V lost 5 bases to trimming and J lost 5 bases; unmatched junction nucleotides: 12. CDR3 length: 17 amino acids. The CDR3 coding sequence is TGTGCCAGCAGTCCGTGGCCGGGACAGGGGTCCGACAATGAGCAGTTCTTC. The encoded protein is CASSPWPGQGSDNEQFF.

This clonotype appeared many times. The rearrangement joins TRBV3-1 to TRBJ2-2; D unclear. This CDR3 contains 13 residues. Per germline, CDR1 LGHDT and CDR2 YNNKEL (reference sequence). The V and J ends lost 1 base and 14 bases respectively, with 14 bases between them. The CDR3 DNA is TGTGCCAGCAGCCAAGGTCGGGTAGTTCGCCTGTTTTTT. Translation: CASSQGRVVRLFF.

The chain uses TRBV10-3 and TRBJ2-5, with 9 bases matching TRBD2. V dropped 3 bases and J dropped 4; count of bases not matched to a gene: 6. This CDR3 is built from 15 residues. The germline gives CDR1 ENHRY, CDR2 SYGVKD. CDR3 nucleotides: TGTGCCATCAGTGATGAGGCTAGCGGGATAGAGACCCAGTACTTC. It specifies CAISDEASGIETQYF.

This clonotype was detected many times. This chain joins TRBV7-6 and TRBJ2-3; D gene ambiguous. CDR1 and CDR2 from the germline V gene are SGHVS and FNYEAQ. The CDR3 contains 14 residues. V lost 1 base, J lost 2 bases, and 7 bases lay in between. CDR3 bases: TGTGCCAGCAGCTTAGAAGTAAACACAGATACGCAGTATTTT. Encoded protein: CASSLEVNTDTQYF.

This clonotype was seen a few times. This sequence joins TRBV25-1 and TRBJ2-5; TRBD1 matches 7 bases. The J segment lost 4 bases and the V segment lost 6 bases, leaving 5 bases of the junction unmatched. CDR3 size: 13 residues. Germline CDR1 MGHDK, CDR2 SYGVNS. The CDR3 nucleotides read TGTGCCAGCAGGAGAACAGGGGTAGAGACCCAGTACTTC. This sequence encodes CASRRTGVETQYF.

This clonotype was counted a few times. CDR3 nucleotides: TGTGCCAGCAGTTTATTACTAGCGGAAAGGGTAGCCAAAAACATTCAGTACTTC. Protein sequence: CASSLLLAERVAKNIQYF. The chain recombines TRBV28 with TRBJ2-4; 8 positions match TRBD2. The junction had 8 bases not matched to a gene; V was cut back by 1 base and J by 0 bases. The CDR3 has 18 amino acids. Per the germline V gene, CDR1 is MDHEN and CDR2 is SYDVKM.

This rearrangement joins TRBV18 to TRBJ1-2; D gene unclear. Germline V gene data show CDR1 as KGHSH and CDR2 as LQKENI. This CDR3 has 15 amino acids. Trimming left V 3 bases short and J 0 bases short, with 11 bases between. The chain's CDR3 is CASSPPGSSNYGYTF. DNA of the CDR3: TGTGCCAGCTCACCCCCCGGCAGCTCTAACTATGGCTACACCTTC. Full variable domain (remainder filled in from reference TRBV18 and TRBJ1-2): NAGVMQNPRHLVRRRGQEARLRCSPMKGHSHVYWYRQLPEEGLKFMVYLQKENIIDESGMPKERFSAEFPKEGPSILRIQQVVRGDSAAYFCASSPPGSSNYGYTFGSGTRLTVV.

This clonotype was recorded a few times. The chain couples TRBV28 to TRBJ1-2, with 8 bases identical to TRBD1. The CDR3 is 17 residues long. Germline assignment: CDR1 MDHEN and CDR2 SYDVKM. J gave up 1 base and V 3 bases, and 10 bases lay outside the gene matches. This chain's CDR3 is CASSFRGPTSGNYGYTF. DNA of the CDR3: TGTGCCAGCAGTTTCAGGGGGCCCACCTCGGGTAACTATGGCTACACCTTC.

This clonotype was seen a handful of times. The CDR3 bases are TGTGCCAGCAGCTTTGGGGACACTAGCGGGATATACAATGAGCAGTTCTTC. Its translation is CASSFGDTSGIYNEQFF. The chain uses TRBV13 and TRBJ2-1; the match to TRBD2 covers 10 bases. Germline V CDR1 and CDR2: PRHDT, FYEKMQ (reference sequence). The CDR3 runs to 17 residues. After removal of 3 bases from V and 4 bases from J, the junction contained 9 bases not matched to a gene. The full variable domain, completed using reference TRBV13 and TRBJ2-1, is AAGVIQSPRHLIKEKRETATLKCYPIPRHDTVYWYQQGPGQDPQFLISFYEKMQSDKGSIPDRFSAQQFSDYHSELNMSSLELGDSALYFCASSFGDTSGIYNEQFFGPGTRLTVL.

This clonotype has at least ten counts. The chain links TRBV30 to TRBJ2-1, with D uncertain. The CDR3 is 10 residues long. Trimming pared 0 bases from V and 9 bases from J, leaving 3 bases between. Germline V gives CDR1 GTSNPN, CDR2 SVGIG (reference sequence). The CDR3 is CAWSVREQFF. DNA for the CDR3: TGTGCCTGGAGTGTACGTGAGCAGTTCTTC.

This clonotype came up many times. The V gene is TRBV6-2 or TRBV6-3, the J gene TRBJ2-7; 8 bases fit TRBD1. Germline CDR1 reads MNHEY; CDR2 reads SVGEGT. The CDR3 totals 14 residues. After removal of 5 bases from V and 7 bases from J, the junction contained 10 bases not matched to a gene. The CDR3 DNA is TGTGCCAGCAGTCAAACACGACAGGGGTCGGAGCAGTACTTC. Protein sequence: CASSQTRQGSEQYF.

This clonotype has at least ten counts. The chain links TRBV30 to TRBJ1-1; D is unresolved. The CDR3 consists of 12 residues. V lost 4 bases and J lost 0, with 6 bases in between. The germline gives CDR1 GTSNPN, CDR2 SVGIG (reference sequence). Here the CDR3 reads CAWTNMNTEAFF. In DNA, the CDR3 is TGTGCCTGGACTAATATGAACACTGAAGCTTTCTTT. The full variable domain, in which reference TRBV30 and TRBJ1-1 provide the parts outside the CDR3, is SQTIHQWPATLVQPVGSPLSLECTVEGTSNPNLYWYRQAAGRGLQLLFYSVGIGQISSEVPQNLSASRPQDRQFILSSKKLLLSDSGFYLCAWTNMNTEAFFGQGTRLTVV.

This chain links TRBV4-3 with TRBJ1-2; D remains unclear. V lost 4 bases and J lost 5, with 14 bases in between. The CDR3 length is 14 residues. From germline, CDR1 is LGHNA and CDR2 YSLEER. DNA of the CDR3: TGCGCCAGCAGCCCCAGTGGGGTGGGATATGGCTACACCTTC. Its translation is CASSPSGVGYGYTF.

This clonotype was picked up a small number of times. V gene TRBV19 combines with J gene TRBJ2-2; D not resolved. The V and J ends lost 10 bases and 6 bases respectively, with 15 bases between them. This CDR3 is built from 13 residues. Germline assignment: CDR1 LNHDA and CDR2 SQIVND (reference sequence). The CDR3 sequence: CATEGDGPGELFF. Here the CDR3 DNA reads TGTGCCACCGAAGGTGACGGGCCCGGGGAGCTGTTTTTT.

This clonotype was recorded many times. The rearrangement joins TRBV30 to TRBJ1-1; possible D gene TRBD1, 5 bases. V lost 7 bases and J 1 base, leaving 13 bases between the germline ends. This CDR3 contains 13 residues. Germline V lookup: CDR1 GTSNPN, CDR2 SVGIG (reference sequence). The CDR3 is CASSGRQNTEAFF. The DNA of the CDR3 is TGTGCCTCCTCGGGGCGGCAGAACACTGAAGCTTTCTTT.

This clonotype came up many times. The chain recombines TRBV20-1 with TRBJ2-7; TRBD2 matches 9 bases. Germline-derived CDR1 and CDR2 are DFQATT and SNEGSKA (reference sequence). With V trimmed by 0 bases and J by 4 bases, 13 bases remained unmatched. The CDR3 consists of 17 residues. The CDR3 here is CSARDPKGREGKYEQYF. The CDR3 nucleotides read TGCAGTGCTAGAGATCCGAAGGGGCGGGAGGGCAAGTACGAGCAGTACTTC.

This clonotype has just a few counts. The chain links TRBV11-1 to TRBJ2-7; D remains unclear. Trimming left V 2 bases short and J 5 bases short, with 10 bases between. The CDR3 sequence is 13 residues long. Looked up from germline, CDR1 is SGHAT and CDR2 is FQDESV (reference sequence). The CDR3 spells CASSLKLVDEQYF. DNA for the CDR3: TGTGCCAGCAGCTTAAAGTTGGTCGACGAGCAGTACTTC.

This clonotype occurred a few times. As DNA, the CDR3 is TGTGCCAGCAGCGTATTGCGGGTGGGTCCCGGGGAGCTGTTTTTT. This encodes CASSVLRVGPGELFF. The V call is TRBV9, the J call TRBJ2-2, with D possibly being TRBD2 (5 bases). CDR3 size: 15 residues. Trimming left V 1 base short and J 6 bases short, with 13 bases between. Germline values: CDR1 SGDLS, CDR2 YYNGEE.

The chain has TRBV13 and TRBJ2-1; TRBD2 matches at 13 bases. The CDR3 contains 18 residues. Germline V gene lookup returns CDR1 PRHDT and CDR2 FYEKMQ (reference sequence). After removal of 3 bases from V and 6 bases from J, the junction contained 11 bases not matched to a gene. CDR3 in amino acids: CASSFRLAGGRWPNEQFF. Here the CDR3 DNA reads TGTGCCAGCAGCTTCCGACTAGCGGGAGGTCGGTGGCCCAATGAGCAGTTCTTC.